This T cell receptor (beta chain) stems from a study of T-cell memory formation after mild COVID-19. The study, taken as a whole, reports: Pre-infection memory held some responding clones, suggesting pre-existing cross-reactive T cells responded. Mainly in CM and EM were contracting CD4+ clones; CD8+ were in EMRA.

This clonotype was recorded many times. The antigen remains undetermined. The CDR3 extends over 13 amino acids. Germline loops: CDR1 MGHRA, CDR2 YSYEKL. Trimming shortened V by 5 bases and J by 3 bases, and 11 bases separated the two germline ends. 5'RACE with constant-segment primers built TCRalpha and TCRbeta cDNA libraries with UMIs. TCRdb re-called the 5' RACE reads with MiXCR, one entry per CDR3 protein. The sample yields fewer than 150,000 distinct CDR3 sequences, around 6.3% seen once. Sequencing was performed on PBMCs or a T cell subset sorted from them (not recorded which). The gene calls are TRBV4-1 and TRBJ2-7, with D perhaps being TRBD1 or TRBD2 (5 bases each). The receptor comes from an adult woman who had mild COVID-19 (a few samples of this study predate the infection). Cell type and time point are not known. The CDR3 protein is CASSTGAFYEQYF. Written as DNA, the CDR3 is TGCGCCAGCAGCACCGGGGCCTTCTACGAGCAGTACTTC.